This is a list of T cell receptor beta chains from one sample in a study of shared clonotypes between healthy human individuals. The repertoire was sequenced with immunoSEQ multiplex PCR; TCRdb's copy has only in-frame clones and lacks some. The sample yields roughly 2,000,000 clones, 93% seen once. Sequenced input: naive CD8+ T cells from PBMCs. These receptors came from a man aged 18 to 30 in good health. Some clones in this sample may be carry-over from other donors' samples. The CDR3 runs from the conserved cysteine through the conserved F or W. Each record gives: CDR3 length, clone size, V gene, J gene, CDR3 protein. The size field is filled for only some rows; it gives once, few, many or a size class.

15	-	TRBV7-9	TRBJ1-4	CASSLAQGLDEKLFF
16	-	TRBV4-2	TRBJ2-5	CASSQEDGRAPETQYF
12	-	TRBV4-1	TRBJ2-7	CASSQGGGEQYF
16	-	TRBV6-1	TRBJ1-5	CASSEKFGPANQPQHF
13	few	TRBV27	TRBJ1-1	CASSVDRGTEAFF
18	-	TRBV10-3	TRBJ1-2	CAISEFPLSAGEVDGYTF
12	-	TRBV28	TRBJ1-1	CASNKPDPEAFF
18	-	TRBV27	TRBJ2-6	CASSLLPLPHTGANVLTF
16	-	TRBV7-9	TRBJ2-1	CASSLAIGSRYNEQFF
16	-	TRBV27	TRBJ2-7	CASSLSRDSGFYEQYF
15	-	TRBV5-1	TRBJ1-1	CASSPHRTGNTEAFF
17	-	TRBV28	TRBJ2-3	CASRPSGLAEGTDTQYF
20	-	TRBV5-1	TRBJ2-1	CASSLVSPSGPAKVHNEQFF
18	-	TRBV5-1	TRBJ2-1	CASSPHHPQRDSYNEQFF
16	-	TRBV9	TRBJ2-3	CASSVRTGGRTDTQYF
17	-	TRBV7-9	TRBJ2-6	CASSGPGRIVGANVLTF
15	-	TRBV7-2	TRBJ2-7	CASNDNSFATYEQYF
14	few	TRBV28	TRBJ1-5	CASSLSQGLQPQHF
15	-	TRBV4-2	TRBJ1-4	CASSPEDSPNEKLFF
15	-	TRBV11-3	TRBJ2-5	CASSSSGSREETQYF
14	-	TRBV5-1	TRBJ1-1	CASRLGVRDTEAFF
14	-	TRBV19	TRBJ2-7	CASSISPYAYEQYF
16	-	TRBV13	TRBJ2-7	CASSPTGGESSYEQYF
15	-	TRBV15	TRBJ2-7	CATSKPGPGNYEQYF
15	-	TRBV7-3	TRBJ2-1	CASSQTASSYNEQFF
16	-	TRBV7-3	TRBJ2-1	CASSLTSWSSYNEQFF
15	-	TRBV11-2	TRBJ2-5	CASSSTKRDSETQYF
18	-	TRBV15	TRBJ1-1	CATSRRLRDTDMNTEAFF